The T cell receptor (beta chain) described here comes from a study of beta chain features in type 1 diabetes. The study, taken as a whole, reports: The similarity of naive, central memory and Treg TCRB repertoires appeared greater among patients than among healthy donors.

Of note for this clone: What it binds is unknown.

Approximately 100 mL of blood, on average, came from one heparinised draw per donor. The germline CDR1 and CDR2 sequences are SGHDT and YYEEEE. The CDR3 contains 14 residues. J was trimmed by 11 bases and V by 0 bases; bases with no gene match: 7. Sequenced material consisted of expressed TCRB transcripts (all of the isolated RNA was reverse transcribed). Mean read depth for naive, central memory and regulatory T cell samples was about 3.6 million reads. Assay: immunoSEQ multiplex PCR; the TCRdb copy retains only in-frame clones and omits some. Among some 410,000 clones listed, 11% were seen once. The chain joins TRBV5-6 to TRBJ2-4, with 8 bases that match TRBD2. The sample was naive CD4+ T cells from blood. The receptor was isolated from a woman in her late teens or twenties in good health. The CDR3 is CASSLAGTRTVQYF. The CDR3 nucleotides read TGTGCCAGCAGCTTGGCCGGGACTAGGACGGTTCAGTACTTC. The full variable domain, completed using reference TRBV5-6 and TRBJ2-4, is DAGVTQSPTHLIKTRGQQVTLRCSPKSGHDTVSWYQQALGQGPQFIFQYYEEEERQRGNFPDRFSGHQFPNYSSELNVNALLLGDSALYLCASSLAGTRTVQYFGAGTRLSVL.